This TCR beta chain appears in the sequencing data of a study of cytomegalovirus exposure and HLA in healthy donors. This clone occurred once. Antigen unknown. While unrecorded immune exposures were likely, the donors were nominally healthy when sampled. Study outcomes and limitations: In vitro data verified a few CMV-associated chains as specific for CMV antigens.

Primers: 60 Vbeta forward and 13 Jbeta reverse. The table came from immunoSEQ multiplex PCR; TCRdb's copy has only in-frame clones and leaves some out. The sample shows about 180,000 clones, approximately 80% of them seen only once. After removal of 2 bases from V and 4 bases from J, the junction contained 6 bases not matched to a gene. Germline V CDR1 and CDR2: SGHAT, FQDESV (reference sequence). The CDR3 loop spans 15 amino acids. The V gene is TRBV11-1, the J gene TRBJ2-7; 9 bases line up with TRBD1. Source material: PBMCs. This TCR was recovered from a woman aged 45-65 years in good health and CMV-seronegative. This CDR3 is CASSLMGQGVYEQYF. Written as DNA, the CDR3 is TGTGCCAGCAGCTTAATGGGACAGGGAGTTTACGAGCAGTACTTC.